These 27 T cell receptor beta chains were sequenced from one sample in a study of T cells in localized non-small cell lung cancer. Libraries were prepared by immunoSEQ multiplex PCR; TCRdb keeps only in-frame clonotypes and omits some of them. The profile covers some 2,500 clones, with around 30% appearing a single time and 6.5% to 9% taken by the ten largest. The source material was lung tumor tissue, sampled before any cancer treatment. All receptors derive from a man aged 35-69 years with stage II squamous cell lung carcinoma.

The J gene is TRBJ2-1, the V gene TRBV19, with 11 nucleotides matching TRBD2. Germline CDR1 is LNHDA and CDR2 is SQIVND (reference sequence). V lost 3 bases, J lost 8 bases, and 15 bases stayed unmatched. This CDR3 has 18 residues. In DNA form, the CDR3 reads TGTGCCAGTAGTATGGAAAGTCTACTAGCGGGAGTATACCATGAGCAGTTCTTC. Translated: CASSMESLLAGVYHEQFF. Looking up the rest from reference TRBV19 and TRBJ2-1 gives the full variable domain: DGGITQSPKYLFRKEGQNVTLSCEQNLNHDAMYWYRQDPGQGLRLIYYSQIVNDFQKGDIAEGYSVSREKKESFPLTVTSAQKNPTAFYLCASSMESLLAGVYHEQFFGPGTRLTVL.

This clone is deemed medium-sized (0.01 to 0.1%). Other DNA sequences within the sample encode an identical CDR3. The V and J genes are TRBV6-8 and TRBJ2-7, with TRBD1 matching 7 bases. The V segment lost 0 bases and the J segment 3 bases; nucleotides outside the gene matches: 2. The length of the CDR3 is 14 residues. The germline V gene encodes CDR1 MNHGY and CDR2 SAAAGT. Here the CDR3 DNA reads TGTGCCAGCAGTTACTCTCCAGGGGGCTACGAGCAGTACTTC. Its protein is CASSYSPGGYEQYF.

This chain joins TRBV30 and TRBJ1-3; possible D gene TRBD1, 5 bases. With 3 bases removed from V and 4 bases from J, the gap between germline ends came to 16 bases. Germline V gene lookup returns CDR1 GTSNPN and CDR2 SVGIG (reference sequence). This CDR3 is built from 15 residues. The CDR3 loop reads CAWRFDGAPGNTIYF. For the CDR3, the DNA is TGTGCCTGGAGGTTCGACGGGGCGCCGGGAAACACCATATATTTT.

This clone was counted a few times. This rearrangement joins TRBV4-1 to TRBJ2-1, with D possibly called TRBD1 or TRBD2 (5 bases each). This CDR3 spans 17 amino acids. V shed 1 base and J shed 7 bases, with 20 bases lying between them. The germline V gene has CDR1 MGHRA and CDR2 YSYEKL. CDR3 DNA: TGCGCCAGCAGCCAAGGTCTTCTGGGACCGCCGGAAAATGAGCAGTTCTTC. It translates to CASSQGLLGPPENEQFF.

This sequence joins TRBV11-3 and TRBJ2-5; possibly TRBD2 for D (6 bases). This CDR3 region has 14 residues. Trimming took off 3 bases at V and 3 bases at J, with 11 bases between the two ends. CDR1 is SGHNT and CDR2 is YENEEA in the germline V gene. CDR3 in DNA: TGTGCCAGCAGCTTGGGAATAGCGGAAGAGACCCAGTACTTC. It codes for CASSLGIAEETQYF.

The chain recombines TRBV6-8 with TRBJ1-1; D gene unclear. Looked up from germline, CDR1 is MNHGY and CDR2 is SAAAGT. V shed 3 bases and J shed 5 bases, with 10 bases lying between them. This CDR3 has 13 residues. The CDR3 DNA reads as TGTGCCAGCAGTTATCGGTCAGAGACTGAAGCTTTCTTT. Its protein product is CASSYRSETEAFF.

A few counts support this clone. The rearrangement joins TRBV11-3 to TRBJ2-2, with 9 bases fitting TRBD2. CDR3 length: 14 residues. Germline V CDR1 and CDR2: SGHNT, YENEEA. V trimming: 6 bases; J trimming: 6 bases; junction bases outside the gene matches: 5. CDR3 nucleotide sequence: TGTGCCAGCAGTCTAGCGGGGAGGGCCGGGGAGCTGTTTTTT. Translated: CASSLAGRAGELFF.

This clone was observed a few times. The CDR3 region is CASSYDAYNEQFF. The CDR3, as DNA: TGTGCCAGCAGTTATGATGCCTACAATGAGCAGTTCTTC. The chain employs TRBV6-8 and TRBJ2-1; D is unclear. Trimming took off 3 bases at V and 2 bases at J, with 5 bases between the two ends. Per germline, CDR1 MNHGY and CDR2 SAAAGT. This CDR3 comprises 13 residues.

The gene calls are TRBV15 and TRBJ1-5; D uncertain. Germline V gene sequence: CDR1 LNHNV, CDR2 YYDKDF (reference sequence). The CDR3 extends over 14 amino acids. V was clipped by 1 base and J by 9 bases, with 13 bases between them. The CDR3 bases are TGTGCCACCAGCAGAGTCGGACCAGATCGGCCCCAGCATTTT. Its protein product is CATSRVGPDRPQHF. Together with reference TRBV15 and TRBJ1-5, the CDR3 gives the full variable domain: DAMVIQNPRYQVTQFGKPVTLSCSQTLNHNVMYWYQQKSSQAPKLLFHYYDKDFNNEADTPDNFQSRRPNTSFCFLDIRSPGLGDTAMYLCATSRVGPDRPQHFGDGTRLSIL.

The rearrangement uses TRBV11-3 and TRBJ2-5; tentatively, D is TRBD2 (6 bases). V was trimmed by 2 bases and J by 5 bases, leaving 15 bases between them. This CDR3 comprises 15 residues. The germline CDR1 and CDR2 sequences are SGHNT and YENEEA. CDR3 nucleotides: TGTGCCAGCAGCTTAACGGTGGTAGCGGTGGAGACCCAGTACTTC. Its protein is CASSLTVVAVETQYF.

Worth noting for this clone: One junction end disagrees with the germline gene, perhaps due to a read error. The chain recombines TRBV11-3 with TRBJ1-1; D remains unclear. This CDR3 has 14 residues. Germline-derived CDR1 and CDR2 are SGHNT and YENEEA. The CDR3 loop reads CASSLEVANTEAFF. The CDR3 coding sequence is TGTGCCAGCAGCCTAGAGGTCGCGAACACTGAAGCTTTCTTT.

The chain employs TRBV6-8 and TRBJ1-4, with 7 positions matching TRBD1. Germline-derived CDR1 and CDR2 are MNHGY and SAAAGT. V dropped 0 bases and J dropped 7; count of bases not matched to a gene: 2. The CDR3 sequence is 14 residues long. This CDR3 reads CASSYSAGGEKLFF. The CDR3 DNA sequence: TGTGCCAGCAGTTACTCGGCAGGGGGTGAAAAACTGTTTTTT.

This clone was seen more than once but under ten times. V and J are TRBV7-2 and TRBJ1-1; D gene ambiguous. The V end was cut by 4 bases, the J end by 3 bases, with 9 bases between. The CDR3 is made up of 13 amino acids. Germline V CDR1 and CDR2: SGHTA, FQGNSA. The CDR3: CASSSDLHTEAFF. The CDR3 coding sequence is TGTGCCAGCAGCTCGGACCTACACACTGAAGCTTTCTTT. The entire variable domain, with the rest obtained from reference TRBV7-2 and TRBJ1-1, is as follows: GAGVSQSPSNKVTEKGKDVELRCDPISGHTALYWYRQSLGQGLEFLIYFQGNSAPDKSGLPSDRFSAERTGGSVSTLTIQRTQQEDSAVYLCASSSDLHTEAFFGQGTRLTVV.

This clone showed up just a few times. The genes are TRBV6-8 and TRBJ1-2, with D unclear. V lost 6 bases and J lost 8, with 13 bases in between. CDR1 is MNHGY, CDR2 SAAAGT, per germline. CDR3 length: 12 residues. In nucleotides, the CDR3 is TGTGCCAGCAGCTCCTCCGATGGCGGCTACACCTTC. It is translated as CASSSSDGGYTF.

By share, this clone counts as large. This chain connects TRBV11-3 to TRBJ1-1; D possibly corresponds to TRBD1 (6 bases). V was trimmed by 3 bases and J by 1 base, leaving 9 bases between them. Looked up from germline, CDR1 is SGHNT and CDR2 is YENEEA. This CDR3 spans 14 amino acids. CDR3 nucleotides: TGTGCCAGCAGCTTCGTGGGGGCGAACACTGAAGCTTTCTTT. This gives the protein CASSFVGANTEAFF.

The chain recombines TRBV7-5 with TRBJ1-5; whether TRBD1, the table's D call, matches the DNA was not checked. TRBV7-5 is deemed a pseudogene. The CDR3 has 16 amino acids. The DNA of the CDR3 is TGTGCCAGCAGCTCCGCCGACCAGGTCGTGGGTCAGCCCCAGCATTTT. It encodes CASSSADQVVGQPQHF.

This clone has more than one count but fewer than ten. This rearrangement joins TRBV6-8 to TRBJ1-4; TRBD1 aligns across 8 bases. The CDR3 has 15 amino acids. CDR1 is MNHGY and CDR2 is SAAAGT in the germline V gene. With 4 bases clipped from V and 5 bases from J, the junction kept 6 bases outside the gene matches. The CDR3 sequence is CASSSGQGRNEKLFF. The CDR3 region has the DNA TGTGCCAGCAGTTCAGGACAGGGCAGGAATGAAAAACTGTTTTTT.

This clone was counted a few times. The J gene is TRBJ2-5, the V gene TRBV28; D gene uncertain. The V end lost 5 bases, the J end lost 3 bases, and 10 bases lay between the germline ends. CDR1 and CDR2 (germline): MDHEN, SYDVKM. This CDR3 contains 13 residues. The CDR3 DNA reads TGTGCCAGCAGTCCTCCAGTGAAAGAGACCCAGTACTTC. Residues: CASSPPVKETQYF.

The chain couples TRBV6-8 to TRBJ2-5; D is unresolved. The CDR3 loop spans 14 amino acids. In germline, CDR1 is MNHGY, CDR2 SAAAGT. V was pared by 0 bases and J by 4 bases, with 9 bases between. CDR3 in amino acids: CASSYSSPGETQYF. Written as DNA, the CDR3 is TGTGCCAGCAGTTACTCATCTCCGGGAGAGACCCAGTACTTC.

The V and J genes are TRBV30 and TRBJ2-3; 9 bases line up with TRBD1. Per germline, CDR1 GTSNPN and CDR2 SVGIG (reference sequence). The CDR3 is made up of 14 amino acids. Trimming took 3 bases from V and 5 from J; bases not matched to a gene: 6. The CDR3 spells CAWRVTGGIDTQYF. The CDR3 nucleotides read TGTGCCTGGAGGGTGACAGGGGGAATAGATACGCAGTATTTT. The variable domain in full, completed from reference TRBV30 and TRBJ2-3, reads SQTIHQWPATLVQPVGSPLSLECTVEGTSNPNLYWYRQAAGRGLQLLFYSVGIGQISSEVPQNLSASRPQDRQFILSSKKLLLSDSGFYLCAWRVTGGIDTQYFGPGTRLTVL.

The chain carries TRBV28 and TRBJ1-5; 7 nucleotides line up with TRBD1. V gave up 0 bases and J gave up 6 bases; unmatched junction bases: 5. This CDR3 comprises 15 residues. Germline values: CDR1 MDHEN, CDR2 SYDVKM. Here the CDR3 reads CASSLWDRLGQPQHF. The CDR3 DNA reads as TGTGCCAGCAGTTTATGGGACAGGCTGGGTCAGCCCCAGCATTTT.

The chain couples TRBV9 to TRBJ2-5, with 10 bases identical to TRBD1. The V segment lost 5 bases and the J segment 5 bases; nucleotides outside the gene matches: 0. From germline, CDR1 is SGDLS and CDR2 YYNGEE. This CDR3 comprises 12 residues. The CDR3 DNA follows: TGTGCCAGCAGGGACAGGGGGGAGACCCAGTACTTC. It specifies CASRDRGETQYF.

This sequence joins TRBV18 and TRBJ2-5; 9 nucleotides agree with TRBD2. CDR3 length equals 16 residues. Looked up from germline, CDR1 is KGHSH and CDR2 is LQKENI. V lost 2 bases to trimming and J lost 2 bases; unmatched junction nucleotides: 6. CDR3 in DNA: TGTGCCAGCTCACCATTCGGCGGGGGGGTACAAGAGACCCAGTACTTC. Its translation: CASSPFGGGVQETQYF.

The chain combines TRBV4-1 with TRBJ2-7; 10 bases match TRBD1. J lost 3 bases, V lost 3 bases, and 8 bases had no gene match. Germline values: CDR1 MGHRA, CDR2 YSYEKL. CDR3 length: 16 residues. The CDR3 spells CASSHTRGQGIYEQYF. The CDR3 DNA follows: TGCGCCAGCAGCCACACGAGGGGACAGGGGATCTACGAGCAGTACTTC.

This clone qualifies as medium-sized. The chain employs TRBV11-3 and TRBJ2-1; D unresolved. The V end lost 3 bases, the J end lost 7 bases, and 16 bases lay between the germline ends. Germline V CDR1 and CDR2: SGHNT, YENEEA. The CDR3 loop spans 15 amino acids. The CDR3 sequence: CASSLDEQPRNEQFF. CDR3 DNA: TGTGCCAGCAGCTTGGATGAACAGCCTAGGAATGAGCAGTTCTTC. The variable domain in full, completed from reference TRBV11-3 and TRBJ2-1, reads EAGVVQSPRYKIIEKKQPVAFWCNPISGHNTLYWYLQNLGQGPELLIRYENEEAVDDSQLPKDRFSAERLKGVDSTLKIQPAELGDSAVYLCASSLDEQPRNEQFFGPGTRLTVL.

This clone was detected a few times. The gene calls are TRBV19 and TRBJ1-1; D uncertain. This CDR3 has 12 residues. In germline, CDR1 is LNHDA, CDR2 SQIVND (reference sequence). Between the trimmed V and J ends, which lost 4 bases and 5 bases, there was a span of 8 bases. CDR3 protein: CASSNGLTEAFF. The CDR3 DNA is TGTGCCAGTAGTAACGGGCTTACTGAAGCTTTCTTT.

The CDR3 loop reads CASSVGQGGTEQFF. The CDR3 DNA follows: TGTGCCAGCAGCGTAGGACAGGGGGGCACTGAGCAGTTCTTC. The rearrangement joins TRBV9 to TRBJ2-1; 9 bases match TRBD1. The junction had 4 bases not matched to a gene; V was cut back by 0 bases and J by 9 bases. The germline V gene has CDR1 SGDLS and CDR2 YYNGEE. The CDR3 loop spans 14 amino acids.